These 14 T cell receptor beta chains originate from one sample sequenced in a study of identifying expanded T cells in peripheral blood. This table comes from immunoSEQ multiplex PCR, and its TCRdb copy is limited to in-frame clones, with some not included. The sample has around 120,000 clones, 75% to 90% seen once. The sequenced sample consisted of blood. The receptors shown here come from a person aged 18 to 70 in good health.

The J gene is TRBJ2-6, the V gene TRBV10-3; 9 bases agree with TRBD1. This CDR3 comprises 17 residues. Germline CDR1 reads ENHRY; CDR2 reads SYGVKD. The trim removed 6 bases at V and 0 bases at J, leaving 6 bases unmatched. CDR3 in amino acids: CAISQLTGGSGANVLTF. In DNA form, the CDR3 reads TGTGCCATCAGCCAACTGACAGGGGGCTCTGGGGCCAACGTCCTGACTTTC.

The chain has TRBV14 and TRBJ2-1; D is unclear. The length of the CDR3 is 16 residues. V was cut by 0 bases and J by 4 bases, with 13 bases left in between. Looked up from germline, CDR1 is SGHDN and CDR2 is FVKESK. The CDR3 sequence is CASSQEGAGAYNEQFF. DNA of the CDR3: TGTGCCAGCAGCCAAGAGGGCGCAGGAGCTTACAATGAGCAGTTCTTC.

V gene TRBV15 combines with J gene TRBJ1-5; D is ambiguous. Trimming pared 0 bases from V and 7 bases from J, leaving 7 bases between. This CDR3 is 13 amino acids long. Germline V gene sequence: CDR1 LNHNV, CDR2 YYDKDF (reference sequence). CDR3 DNA: TGTGCCACCAGCAGAGATCTAGGGCAGCCCCAGCATTTT. Protein sequence: CATSRDLGQPQHF.

The CDR3 reads CASSETGRSYEQYF. The CDR3 DNA is TGTGCCAGCAGTGAGACGGGACGTAGCTACGAGCAGTACTTC. V usage is TRBV2 and J usage is TRBJ2-7; D assignment may be TRBD1 or TRBD2 (5 bases each). The V end lost 3 bases, the J end lost 3 bases, and 12 bases lay between the germline ends. Per the germline V gene, CDR1 is SNHLY and CDR2 is FYNNEI. The CDR3 runs 14 residues.

The chain uses TRBV7-8 and TRBJ2-1; 11 bases are shared with TRBD2. The CDR3 is 15 amino acids. V lost 4 bases and J lost 1; bases outside the gene matches: 0. Per germline, CDR1 SGHVS and CDR2 FQNEAQ. DNA for the CDR3: TGTGCCAGCAGCTCTAGCGGGAGGTCCTACAATGAGCAGTTCTTC. Translated, it gives CASSSSGRSYNEQFF.

V and J are TRBV11-2 and TRBJ1-4, with a tentative D call TRBD1 (5 bases). Germline V gene data show CDR1 as SGHAT and CDR2 as FQNNGV. The V end was cut by 5 bases, the J end by 6 bases, with 16 bases between. This CDR3 is 15 amino acids long. The CDR3 loop is CASSRGGRGHEKLFF. CDR3 DNA sequence: TGTGCCAGCAGCAGGGGCGGACGGGGACATGAAAAACTGTTTTTT.

This clone was recorded only once. V is TRBV23-1 and J is TRBJ2-2; TRBD2 is a possible D gene (6 bases). TRBV23-1 is recorded as an ORF, its role being uncertain. V gave up 3 bases and J gave up 5 bases, with 10 bases separating them. This CDR3 is 14 amino acids long. CDR3 loop: CASSQAGGTGELFF. CDR3 bases: TGCGCCAGCAGTCAGGCCGGGGGAACCGGGGAGCTGTTTTTT.

The chain uses TRBV9 and TRBJ2-7, with 7 bases identical to TRBD2. Trimming removed 3 bases from V and 0 bases from J; junction bases left unmatched: 3. The length of the CDR3 is 14 residues. Germline assignment: CDR1 SGDLS and CDR2 YYNGEE. The DNA for the CDR3 is TGTGCCAGCAGCGGCAGCGGGATCTCCTACGAGCAGTACTTC. It encodes CASSGSGISYEQYF. The complete variable domain, with remaining parts taken from reference TRBV9 and TRBJ2-7, reads DSGVTQTPKHLITATGQRVTLRCSPRSGDLSVYWYQQSLDQGLQFLIQYYNGEERAKGNILERFSAQQFPDLHSELNLSSLELGDSALYFCASSGSGISYEQYFGPGTRLTVT.

The genes are TRBV19 and TRBJ2-7; TRBD2 agrees at 8 bases. This CDR3 contains 16 residues. Germline trimming cut 5 bases from V and 0 bases from J; bases unmatched to any gene: 9. CDR1 LNHDA and CDR2 SQIVND come from the germline V gene (reference sequence). The CDR3 spells CASSSRLATSSYEQYF. The CDR3 DNA reads as TGTGCCAGTAGTTCCCGACTAGCGACCTCCTCCTACGAGCAGTACTTC. The entire variable domain, with the rest obtained from reference TRBV19 and TRBJ2-7, is as follows: DGGITQSPKYLFRKEGQNVTLSCEQNLNHDAMYWYRQDPGQGLRLIYYSQIVNDFQKGDIAEGYSVSREKKESFPLTVTSAQKNPTAFYLCASSSRLATSSYEQYFGPGTRLTVT.

CDR3 protein: CASSPFTGTETNTEAFF. CDR3 in DNA: TGTGCCAGCAGCCCGTTCACCGGGACAGAGACTAACACTGAAGCTTTCTTT. J is TRBJ1-1 and V is TRBV5-8, with 7 bases matching TRBD1. V gave up 4 bases and J gave up 2 bases; unmatched junction bases: 14. Germline-derived CDR1 and CDR2 are SGHTS and YDEGEE. The CDR3 sequence is 17 residues long.

This clone was detected once. The J gene is TRBJ1-1, the V gene TRBV7-3, with D hard to call. CDR1 is SGHTA and CDR2 is FQGTGA in the germline V gene. V lost 3 bases to trimming and J lost 0 bases, with 8 bases between them. This CDR3 contains 14 residues. The CDR3 loop reads CASSFSLMNTEAFF. The CDR3 DNA follows: TGTGCCAGCAGCTTTAGTCTTATGAACACTGAAGCTTTCTTT.

The chain has TRBV5-6 and TRBJ2-1; TRBD1 might be the D (6 bases). The CDR3 runs to 15 residues. Looked up from germline, CDR1 is SGHDT and CDR2 is YYEEEE. The V gene lost 2 bases and the J gene lost 2 bases, with 11 bases spanning the gap. CDR3 DNA: TGTGCCAGCAGCTTCAGGGCAGGGGCCTACAATGAGCAGTTCTTC. Amino acids: CASSFRAGAYNEQFF.

The rearrangement joins TRBV5-1 to TRBJ1-1; unclear D gene. The germline V gene has CDR1 SGHRS and CDR2 YFSETQ. Trimming removed 10 bases at V and 11 bases at J, with 12 bases between. The CDR3 consists of 9 residues. CDR3 in amino acids: CAPMGWAFF. DNA for the CDR3: TGCGCCCCCATGGGGTGGGCTTTCTTT.

This clone was seen more than once but under ten times. This rearrangement joins TRBV30 to TRBJ2-3, with 9 bases fitting TRBD2. CDR1 and CDR2 from the germline V gene are GTSNPN and SVGIG (reference sequence). Trimming cost V 3 bases and J 2 bases; bases outside gene matches: 9. The CDR3 has 16 amino acids. The CDR3 region has the DNA TGTGCCTGGAGGAATTTTAGCGGGGGAGCCACAGATACGCAGTATTTT. Protein sequence: CAWRNFSGGATDTQYF.